These T cell receptor beta chains were read from a single sample in a study of blood T cell repertoires in COVID-19. The data were produced by immunoSEQ multiplex PCR, yet TCRdb's version contains in-frame clones alone and is incomplete. The table shows around 40,000 clones, with around 85% occurring only once. Sequenced: peripheral blood. The receptors here all came from a human donor in a cohort sampled during active COVID-19. Both conserved end residues are part of each CDR3. Each record gives: V gene, D gene, CDR3 length, CDR3 protein. A D gene is named only where the DNA matches it firmly.

V gene: TRBV5-5
D gene: NA
CDR3 length: 16
CDR3 protein: CASSLGRGAGNEKLFF

V gene: TRBV5-6
D gene: TRBD2
CDR3 length: 16
CDR3 protein: CASSPGGGLASYEQYF

V gene: TRBV6-2/TRBV6-3
D gene: TRBD1
CDR3 length: 16
CDR3 protein: CASSRTGQAVVGEQFF

V gene: TRBV5-4
D gene: TRBD2
CDR3 length: 16
CDR3 protein: CASSTLAGGPPGELFF

V gene: TRBV30
D gene: TRBD1
CDR3 length: 16
CDR3 protein: CAWSKLGQGPKNIQYF

V gene: TRBV19
D gene: NA
CDR3 length: 14
CDR3 protein: CASSFPGSNQPQHF

V gene: TRBV3-1/TRBV3-2
D gene: TRBD2
CDR3 length: 16
CDR3 protein: CASSFVAGGSYNEQFF

V gene: TRBV7-8
D gene: TRBD2
CDR3 length: 15
CDR3 protein: CASSLELAGGYEQYF

V gene: TRBV2
D gene: TRBD2
CDR3 length: 13
CDR3 protein: CASLRGGVDTQYF

V gene: TRBV2
D gene: NA
CDR3 length: 14
CDR3 protein: CASEGGVNTGELFF

V gene: TRBV7-6
D gene: NA
CDR3 length: 12
CDR3 protein: CASSLRGGPLHF

V gene: TRBV6-5
D gene: NA
CDR3 length: 15
CDR3 protein: CASSTGKGYTGELFF

V gene: TRBV18
D gene: NA
CDR3 length: 14
CDR3 protein: CASSPSRGNYGYTF

V gene: TRBV19
D gene: NA
CDR3 length: 15
CDR3 protein: CASSMNSLLQETQYF

V gene: TRBV2
D gene: NA
CDR3 length: 15
CDR3 protein: CASKSLVGGNTEAFF

V gene: TRBV6-5
D gene: TRBD1
CDR3 length: 14
CDR3 protein: CASTSGQGNQPQHF

V gene: TRBV5-4
D gene: NA
CDR3 length: 16
CDR3 protein: CASSLGQAPMNTEAFF

V gene: TRBV18
D gene: TRBD1
CDR3 length: 16
CDR3 protein: CASSPNRQGANTEAFF

V gene: TRBV30
D gene: TRBD1
CDR3 length: 15
CDR3 protein: CAWRTGTGGTDTQYF

V gene: TRBV14
D gene: NA
CDR3 length: 15
CDR3 protein: CASSTRPLTQETQYF

V gene: TRBV11-2
D gene: NA
CDR3 length: 14
CDR3 protein: CASSLDTINSPLHF

V gene: TRBV3-1/TRBV3-2
D gene: NA
CDR3 length: 15
CDR3 protein: CASSQGGLRETEAFF

V gene: TRBV13
D gene: NA
CDR3 length: 14
CDR3 protein: CASSLALETYEQYF

V gene: TRBV6-2/TRBV6-3
D gene: TRBD1
CDR3 length: 15
CDR3 protein: CASSKPTGVGTEAFF

V gene: TRBV11-2
D gene: TRBD1
CDR3 length: 14
CDR3 protein: CASSRDRVGQPQHF

V gene: TRBV20-1
D gene: NA
CDR3 length: 14
CDR3 protein: CSASLGGLGNEQFF

V gene: TRBV19
D gene: NA
CDR3 length: 14
CDR3 protein: CASKRAGFNEKLFF

V gene: TRBV10-3
D gene: NA
CDR3 length: 17
CDR3 protein: CAISNATGTTKGSPLHF

V gene: TRBV9
D gene: TRBD1
CDR3 length: 15
CDR3 protein: CASSQTGNHVREQYF

V gene: TRBV5-5
D gene: TRBD1
CDR3 length: 14
CDR3 protein: CASSLGTATDTQYF

V gene: TRBV19
D gene: TRBD1
CDR3 length: 20
CDR3 protein: CASSAPLGDRGSASNEKLFF

V gene: TRBV6-6
D gene: NA
CDR3 length: 14
CDR3 protein: CASSYSQGYSPLHF

V gene: TRBV12-3/TRBV12-4
D gene: NA
CDR3 length: 13
CDR3 protein: CASSLGSAYEQYF

V gene: TRBV19
D gene: NA
CDR3 length: 12
CDR3 protein: CASSIDRTEAFF

V gene: TRBV19
D gene: NA
CDR3 length: 13
CDR3 protein: CASSPPRGWPQHF

V gene: TRBV7-2
D gene: TRBD2
CDR3 length: 14
CDR3 protein: CASSLGGRRDTQYF

V gene: TRBV5-1
D gene: TRBD2
CDR3 length: 14
CDR3 protein: CASSLALGGGQWDF

V gene: TRBV7-9
D gene: TRBD2
CDR3 length: 17
CDR3 protein: CASSLPTYGGAEETQYF

V gene: TRBV19
D gene: TRBD1
CDR3 length: 13
CDR3 protein: CASRDRGVQPQHF

V gene: TRBV30
D gene: TRBD1
CDR3 length: 15
CDR3 protein: CAWSVGGRSSYEQYF

V gene: TRBV28
D gene: TRBD1
CDR3 length: 14
CDR3 protein: CASTGQESGTEAFF

V gene: TRBV6-5
D gene: TRBD1
CDR3 length: 13
CDR3 protein: CASTYQGGTEAFF

V gene: TRBV27
D gene: TRBD2
CDR3 length: 17
CDR3 protein: CASSPPPGLAGEEEQFF

V gene: TRBV7-3
D gene: TRBD1
CDR3 length: 15
CDR3 protein: CASSLTGGARSPLHF

V gene: TRBV6-2/TRBV6-3
D gene: NA
CDR3 length: 15
CDR3 protein: CASSYRPGGSYEQYF

V gene: TRBV6-1
D gene: NA
CDR3 length: 12
CDR3 protein: CASHQGSSEAFF

V gene: TRBV7-2
D gene: NA
CDR3 length: 16
CDR3 protein: CASSLGGPSSTGELFF

V gene: TRBV14
D gene: TRBD1
CDR3 length: 17
CDR3 protein: CASSLRTGEPTNEKLFF

V gene: TRBV11-2
D gene: NA
CDR3 length: 12
CDR3 protein: CASTGLTYEQYF

V gene: TRBV9
D gene: NA
CDR3 length: 16
CDR3 protein: CASSQGGGANTGELFF

V gene: TRBV7-6
D gene: NA
CDR3 length: 14
CDR3 protein: CASSPGAPNTEAFF

V gene: TRBV10-3
D gene: NA
CDR3 length: 14
CDR3 protein: CAISEDEGSTEAFF

V gene: TRBV27
D gene: TRBD1
CDR3 length: 13
CDR3 protein: CASRQQGNAEAFF

V gene: TRBV12-3/TRBV12-4
D gene: NA
CDR3 length: 13
CDR3 protein: CASSPGTGNTIYF

V gene: TRBV18
D gene: NA
CDR3 length: 13
CDR3 protein: CASSPGRNTEAFF

V gene: TRBV4-3
D gene: NA
CDR3 length: 15
CDR3 protein: CASSQVWEPYQPQHF

V gene: TRBV6-4
D gene: NA
CDR3 length: 13
CDR3 protein: CASSEALNTEAFF